This T cell receptor beta chain was retrieved from a study of blood T cell repertoires in COVID-19. In the study overall: Samples of COVID-19 (acute and convalescent) were obtained from the United States, Italy and Spain.

Here immunoSEQ multiplex PCR was the method, and the copy in TCRdb shows in-frame clones only, minus some. In the table there are 150,000 or so clones, roughly 82% of which are singletons. This CDR3 has 14 residues. Per germline, CDR1 DFQATT and CDR2 SNEGSKA (reference sequence). The germline V and J ends were trimmed by 3 bases and 2 bases, with 12 bases remaining between them. The chain employs TRBV20-1 and TRBJ2-3; weak D call: TRBD2 (6 bases). This TCR derives from a woman aged 50 to 60 with acute or convalescent COVID-19. Sequenced input: peripheral blood. The CDR3 here is CSASNPGVTDTQYF. The CDR3 region has the DNA TGCAGTGCTAGTAACCCGGGGGTCACAGATACGCAGTATTTT.